This T cell receptor beta chain is drawn from a study of cytomegalovirus exposure and HLA in healthy donors. With 60 Vbeta and 13 Jbeta primers, the PCR was carried out. The method was immunoSEQ multiplex PCR; TCRdb's version includes in-frame clones alone and lacks a portion of them. The data show more than 130,000 clones, 70% to 80% seen once. Trimming cost V 4 bases and J 1 base, with 11 bases left between them. Germline CDR1 and CDR2: SGHNT and YYREEE (reference sequence). CDR3 length equals 14 residues. In this sample, this clone turned up a few times. Its antigen is currently unknown. Findings and limits, study-wide: CMV serostatus was the sole immune exposure data available.

Sequencing was carried out using PBMCs. The clonotype originates from a male donor in good health and CMV-seronegative. This chain links TRBV5-4 with TRBJ1-1, with D possibly matching TRBD1 (6 bases). CDR3 bases: TGTGCCAGCAGCGCCCGGACAGAGAACACTGAAGCTTTCTTT. Amino acids: CASSARTENTEAFF.